Here is one T cell receptor beta chain with its context. This sample was taken from a study of cytomegalovirus exposure and HLA in healthy donors. This CDR3 is 13 amino acids long. The germline CDR1 and CDR2 sequences are LGHNA and YSLEER. Between the trimmed V and J ends, which lost 1 base and 5 bases, there was a span of 9 bases. In the PCR, 60 Vbeta and 13 Jbeta primers were used. Using immunoSEQ multiplex PCR, the repertoire was profiled, and TCRdb retains in-frame clones only, with some absent. This table has 100,000 or so clones, under 85% appearing once. This TCR came from a man aged 30-40 years in good health and CMV-seronegative. This rearrangement joins TRBV4-3 to TRBJ2-7; weak D call: TRBD2 (6 bases). Sample: PBMCs. The CDR3 region has the DNA TGCGCCAGCAGCCAAGGGGGGGTACACGAGCAGTACTTC. This codes for CASSQGGVHEQYF.